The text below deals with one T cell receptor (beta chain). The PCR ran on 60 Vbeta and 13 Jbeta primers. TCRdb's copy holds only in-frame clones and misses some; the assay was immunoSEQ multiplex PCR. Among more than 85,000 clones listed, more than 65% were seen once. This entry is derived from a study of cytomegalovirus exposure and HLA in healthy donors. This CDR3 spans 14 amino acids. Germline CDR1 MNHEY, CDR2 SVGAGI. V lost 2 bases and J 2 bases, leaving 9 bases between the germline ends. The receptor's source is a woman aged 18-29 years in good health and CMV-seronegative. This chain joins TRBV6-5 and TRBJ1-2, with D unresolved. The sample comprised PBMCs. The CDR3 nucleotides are TGTGCCAGCAGTTACGGAGAGATGAACTATGGCTACACCTTC. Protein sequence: CASSYGEMNYGYTF.